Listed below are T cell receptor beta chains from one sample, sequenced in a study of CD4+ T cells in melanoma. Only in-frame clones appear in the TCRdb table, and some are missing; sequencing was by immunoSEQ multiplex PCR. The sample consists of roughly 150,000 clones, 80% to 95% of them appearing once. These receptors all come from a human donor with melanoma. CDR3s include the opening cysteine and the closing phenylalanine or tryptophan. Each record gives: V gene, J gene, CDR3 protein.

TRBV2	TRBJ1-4	CASRETTATNEKLFF
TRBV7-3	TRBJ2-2	CASSLNTPTTGELFF
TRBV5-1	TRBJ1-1	CASSTTGGPEAFF
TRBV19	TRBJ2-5	CASSTSGATETQYF
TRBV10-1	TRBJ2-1	CASSESLYNEQFF
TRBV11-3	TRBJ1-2	CASSRNGGYGYTF
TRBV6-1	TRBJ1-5	CASSLRDKHF
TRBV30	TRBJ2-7	CAWSGTAFLSYEQYF
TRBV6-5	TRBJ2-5	CATTDRVNRETQYF
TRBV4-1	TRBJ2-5	CASSQEFQGGGQETQYF
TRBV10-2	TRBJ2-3	CASSEFPAGGLGDTQYF
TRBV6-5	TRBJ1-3	CASRDQGVAGNTIYF
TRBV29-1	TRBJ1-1	CSVEDAGSNTEAFF
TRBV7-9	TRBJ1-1	CASSKIQGPNTEAFF
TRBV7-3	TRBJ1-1	CASSPGFWYPEAFF
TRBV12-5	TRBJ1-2	CASGLATGWGYGYTF
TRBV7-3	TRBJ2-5	CASSTSGPRETQYF
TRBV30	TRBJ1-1	CAWSVSGVNTEAFF
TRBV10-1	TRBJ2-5	CASSESPAGVSLPETQYF
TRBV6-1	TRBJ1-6	CASRKDRGQSPLHF
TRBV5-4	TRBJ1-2	CASSPDRVGYGYTF
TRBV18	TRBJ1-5	CASSSGQNEAQHF
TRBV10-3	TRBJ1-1	CAISLKTGGMNTEAFF
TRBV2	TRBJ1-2	CASRGWQGHGYTF
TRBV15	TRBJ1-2	CATSRDQGYSGYTF
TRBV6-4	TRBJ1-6	CASRSPEGSNSPLHF
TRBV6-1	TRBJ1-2	CASSEAGVIYGYTF
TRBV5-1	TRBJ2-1	CASSLSYGAPYNEQFF
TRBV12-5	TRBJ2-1	CASGWQYNEQFF
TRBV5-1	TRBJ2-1	CASSLLGGPDEQFF
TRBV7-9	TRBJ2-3	CASSLAGSTDTQYF
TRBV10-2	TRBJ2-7	CASSTERVRSYEQYF
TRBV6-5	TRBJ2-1	CATQKAGGSYNEQFF
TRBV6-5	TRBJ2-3	CASRRLAIPTDTQYF
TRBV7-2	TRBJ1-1	CASSLIGAPTEAFF
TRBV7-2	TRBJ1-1	CASSPQGGLNTEAFF
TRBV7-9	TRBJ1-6	CASSSAGQRGSYNSPLHF
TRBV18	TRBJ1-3	CASSPALGLGNTIYF
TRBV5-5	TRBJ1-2	CASSHQGNYGYTF
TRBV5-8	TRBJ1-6	CASSWNRGTDNSPLHF
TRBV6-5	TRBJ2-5	CASTGPGQYQETQYF
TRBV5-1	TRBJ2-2	CASSQTGVSGELFF
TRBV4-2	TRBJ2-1	CASSLSGQGFYEQFF
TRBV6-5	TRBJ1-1	CASRGEGEAFF
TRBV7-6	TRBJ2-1	CASSLRRGGRGNEQFF
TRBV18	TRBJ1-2	CASSPRKDSGYTF
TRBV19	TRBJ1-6	CASSPTGYNSPLHF
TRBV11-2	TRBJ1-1	CASSLWSDSEAFF
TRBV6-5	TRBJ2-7	CASRPGQGYEQYF
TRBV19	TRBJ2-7	CASSRDILLSYEQYF
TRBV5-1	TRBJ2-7	CASSERQGEQYF
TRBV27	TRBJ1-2	CASKDAIYGYTF
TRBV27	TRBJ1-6	CASNTYTGLGNSPLHF
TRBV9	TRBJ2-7	CASSERGLDAYEQYF
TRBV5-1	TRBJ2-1	CASSLGVDLIEGQFF
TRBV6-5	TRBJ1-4	CASSTGRSHEKLFF